These T cell receptor beta chains were read from a single sample in a study of beta chain features in type 1 diabetes. Produced via immunoSEQ multiplex PCR; TCRdb's table is partial and in-frame only. The sample lists more than 150,000 clones; more than 10% were seen once. The sequencing input was central memory CD4+ T cells from blood. Source of these receptors: a woman aged 18-29 years in good health. The CDR3 runs from the conserved cysteine through the conserved F or W. The order of the fields is V gene, clone size, J gene, D gene, CDR3 protein, CDR3 DNA. A D gene is named only where the DNA matches it firmly. A row's size may be missing; if present it is once, few, many or a size class.

V: TRBV19; size: few; J: TRBJ1-1; D: -; CDR3: CASSRGKPQGNTEAFF; DNA: TGTGCCAGTAGTAGGGGAAAGCCACAGGGGAACACTGAAGCTTTCTTT
V: TRBV4-2; size: few; J: TRBJ2-3; D: -; CDR3: CASSQAQTGGPFDTQYF; DNA: TGTGCCAGCAGCCAAGCCCAGACGGGGGGCCCTTTCGATACGCAGTATTTT
V: TRBV11-2; size: few; J: TRBJ1-2; D: TRBD1; CDR3: CASSQGTGDGYTF; DNA: TGTGCCAGCAGCCAGGGGACAGGGGATGGCTACACCTTC
V: TRBV7-9; size: -; J: TRBJ1-2; D: TRBD1; CDR3: CASSLASFVAGGRGYTF; DNA: TGTGCCAGCAGCTTAGCGTCTTTTGTGGCAGGGGGCCGTGGCTACACCTTC
V: TRBV18; size: few; J: TRBJ2-7; D: -; CDR3: CASSPPLSYEQYF; DNA: TGTGCCAGCTCACCACCCCTCTCCTACGAGCAGTACTTC
V: TRBV29-1; size: -; J: TRBJ2-5; D: -; CDR3: CSVPDFYQETQYF; DNA: TGCAGCGTCCCGGACTTCTACCAAGAGACCCAGTACTTC
V: TRBV10-3; size: -; J: TRBJ1-1; D: -; CDR3: CAMRETSVNTEAFF; DNA: TGTGCCATGAGGGAAACAAGCGTGAACACTGAAGCTTTCTTT
V: TRBV28; size: -; J: TRBJ2-7; D: TRBD2; CDR3: CASSPLAGYSYEQYF; DNA: TGTGCCAGCAGTCCCCTAGCGGGATATTCCTACGAGCAGTACTTC
V: TRBV7-9; size: few; J: TRBJ1-1; D: -; CDR3: CASSLEGLTEAFF; DNA: TGTGCCAGCAGCTTAGAAGGACTCACTGAAGCTTTCTTT
V: TRBV11-2; size: few; J: TRBJ2-3; D: TRBD2; CDR3: CASSPGLAGPTDTQYF; DNA: TGTGCCAGCAGCCCGGGACTAGCGGGACCCACAGATACGCAGTATTTT
V: TRBV11-2; size: many; J: TRBJ2-1; D: -; CDR3: CASSFTGQIYNEQFF; DNA: TGTGCCAGCAGCTTTACGGGACAAATCTACAATGAGCAGTTCTTC
V: TRBV29-1; size: -; J: TRBJ2-5; D: TRBD2; CDR3: CSVKREETQYF; DNA: TGCAGCGTGAAGCGGGAGGAGACCCAGTACTTC
V: TRBV19; size: -; J: TRBJ1-5; D: TRBD1; CDR3: CASRRGDRGNQPQHF; DNA: TGTGCCAGTAGGCGAGGGGACAGGGGCAATCAGCCCCAGCATTTT
V: TRBV5-4; size: -; J: TRBJ2-7; D: -; CDR3: CASSSTGVLSYEQYF; DNA: TGTGCCAGCAGCTCGACAGGTGTTCTCTCCTACGAGCAGTACTTC
V: TRBV4-3; size: -; J: TRBJ2-7; D: -; CDR3: CASSQDTQSYEQYF; DNA: TGCGCCAGCAGCCAAGATACCCAGTCCTACGAGCAGTACTTC
V: TRBV5-4; size: -; J: TRBJ2-1; D: -; CDR3: CASSYPPDEQFF; DNA: TGTGCCAGCAGCTACCCGCCGGATGAGCAGTTCTTC
V: TRBV11-2; size: -; J: TRBJ2-7; D: -; CDR3: CASSPQGLTAYF; DNA: TGTGCCAGCAGCCCTCAGGGACTCACGGCGTACTTC
V: TRBV29-1; size: few; J: TRBJ1-2; D: -; CDR3: CSVEEVRNYGYTF; DNA: TGCAGCGTTGAAGAAGTCAGAAACTATGGCTACACCTTC
V: TRBV30; size: -; J: TRBJ1-1; D: TRBD1; CDR3: CAYRMAGQGFTEAFF; DNA: TGTGCCTACAGGATGGCGGGACAGGGTTTCACTGAAGCTTTCTTT
V: TRBV5-6; size: few; J: TRBJ2-1; D: TRBD2; CDR3: CASSLGLAGVSGEQFF; DNA: TGTGCCAGCAGCTTAGGACTAGCGGGAGTTTCGGGTGAGCAGTTCTTC
V: TRBV11-2; size: -; J: TRBJ2-1; D: -; CDR3: CASSLANEYEQFF; DNA: TGTGCCAGCAGCTTAGCGAACGAGTATGAGCAGTTCTTC
V: TRBV29-1; size: -; J: TRBJ1-1; D: TRBD1; CDR3: CSGGGQGYTEAFF; DNA: TGCAGCGGAGGGGGACAGGGTTATACTGAAGCTTTCTTT
V: TRBV7-2; size: -; J: TRBJ2-5; D: TRBD2; CDR3: CASSSGRGETQYF; DNA: TGTGCCAGCAGCAGTGGGCGGGGGGAGACCCAGTACTTC
V: TRBV30; size: once; J: TRBJ2-3; D: -; CDR3: CAWSVVAGPRPDTQYF; DNA: TGTGCCTGGAGTGTAGTCGCGGGACCCCGCCCAGATACGCAGTATTTT
V: TRBV2; size: few; J: TRBJ1-2; D: -; CDR3: CASSEGQYYGYTF; DNA: TGTGCCAGCAGTGAAGGACAGTACTATGGCTACACCTTC
V: TRBV29-1; size: many; J: TRBJ2-1; D: TRBD1; CDR3: CSIRGQGVNEQFF; DNA: TGCAGCATCCGCGGGCAGGGGGTCAATGAGCAGTTCTTC
V: TRBV5-1; size: few; J: TRBJ2-1; D: -; CDR3: CASSDQLALSYNEQFF; DNA: TGCGCCAGCAGCGACCAGCTAGCGCTCTCCTACAATGAGCAGTTCTTC
V: TRBV18; size: few; J: TRBJ2-4; D: -; CDR3: CASSRGQAPGQYF; DNA: TGTGCCAGCTCACGAGGTCAGGCCCCGGGACAGTACTTC
V: TRBV27; size: -; J: TRBJ1-1; D: -; CDR3: CASSFDRNTEAFF; DNA: TGTGCCAGCAGCTTCGACAGAAACACTGAAGCTTTCTTT
V: TRBV27; size: -; J: TRBJ1-4; D: TRBD1; CDR3: CASSSQPQGAYEKLFF; DNA: TGTGCCAGCAGTTCCCAACCACAGGGGGCATATGAAAAACTGTTTTTT
V: TRBV19; size: -; J: TRBJ2-3; D: -; CDR3: CASRLRSLGTDTQYF; DNA: TGTGCCAGTAGGCTTAGGAGTCTGGGCACAGATACGCAGTATTTT
V: TRBV29-1; size: few; J: TRBJ1-2; D: TRBD1; CDR3: CSVDGQGDGYTF; DNA: TGCAGCGTCGATGGACAGGGGGACGGCTACACCTTC
V: TRBV6-1; size: -; J: TRBJ2-4; D: TRBD2; CDR3: CASSFREGNIQYF; DNA: TGTGCCAGCAGCTTCAGGGAGGGAAACATTCAGTACTTC
V: TRBV29-1; size: -; J: TRBJ1-2; D: TRBD1; CDR3: CSVEGTGRVQSGYGYTF; DNA: TGCAGCGTTGAAGGGACAGGGCGGGTTCAAAGCGGATATGGCTACACCTTC
V: TRBV6-5; size: few; J: TRBJ2-1; D: -; CDR3: CASSKWQGHNEQFF; DNA: TGTGCCAGCTCAAAATGGCAGGGTCACAATGAGCAGTTCTTC
V: TRBV15; size: few; J: TRBJ2-5; D: -; CDR3: CATSRDDPSETQETQYF; DNA: TGTGCCACCAGCAGAGATGATCCTAGCGAGACGCAAGAGACCCAGTACTTC
V: TRBV5-4; size: few; J: TRBJ1-2; D: -; CDR3: CASSLNRGVGVGYTF; DNA: TGTGCCAGCAGCTTGAATCGGGGAGTCGGGGTTGGCTACACCTTC
V: TRBV11-2; size: -; J: TRBJ2-3; D: TRBD2; CDR3: CASSLEFLAGRYF; DNA: TGTGCCAGCAGCTTAGAATTTCTAGCGGGAAGGTATTTT
V: TRBV7-2; size: -; J: TRBJ2-1; D: -; CDR3: CASSLARSSYNEQFF; DNA: TGTGCCAGCAGCTTAGCTAGGAGCTCCTACAATGAGCAGTTCTTC
V: TRBV16; size: -; J: TRBJ2-1; D: -; CDR3: CASSPSAGSNEQFF; DNA: TGTGCCAGCAGCCCCTCGGCAGGGTCCAATGAGCAGTTCTTC
V: TRBV6-4; size: few; J: TRBJ2-3; D: TRBD2; CDR3: CASSRAGGPIDTQYF; DNA: TGTGCCAGCAGCCGAGCGGGAGGGCCCATCGATACGCAGTATTTT
V: TRBV6-5; size: -; J: TRBJ1-1; D: -; CDR3: CASSLTPNTEAFF; DNA: TGTGCCAGCAGTCTGACACCTAACACTGAAGCTTTCTTT
V: TRBV6-5; size: few; J: TRBJ2-4; D: TRBD1; CDR3: CASSYRTGGAKNIQYF; DNA: TGTGCCAGCAGTTACCGGACAGGGGGAGCCAAAAACATTCAGTACTTC
V: TRBV6-5; size: -; J: TRBJ1-5; D: -; CDR3: CASSLRPENQPQHF; DNA: TGTGCCAGCAGTCTCCGCCCGGAGAATCAGCCCCAGCATTTT
V: TRBV7-9; size: -; J: TRBJ2-7; D: TRBD1; CDR3: CASSLSGQGLAEQYF; DNA: TGTGCCAGCAGCTTGTCAGGACAGGGCCTAGCCGAGCAGTACTTC
V: TRBV28; size: few; J: TRBJ1-4; D: TRBD1; CDR3: CASSRGQPGEKLFF; DNA: TGTGCCAGCAGTAGGGGGCAGCCGGGTGAAAAACTGTTTTTT
V: TRBV5-4; size: -; J: TRBJ1-1; D: -; CDR3: CASSEKTGANTEAFF; DNA: TGTGCCAGCAGCGAGAAGACAGGAGCGAACACTGAAGCTTTCTTT
V: TRBV5-4; size: -; J: TRBJ1-2; D: TRBD1; CDR3: CASSITGTGIGYTF; DNA: TGTGCCAGCAGCATCACCGGGACAGGGATTGGCTACACCTTC
V: TRBV5-1; size: -; J: TRBJ1-5; D: TRBD1; CDR3: CASSVTGQLLGEPQHF; DNA: TGCGCCAGCAGCGTTACGGGACAGCTCTTAGGGGAGCCCCAGCATTTT
V: TRBV5-1; size: -; J: TRBJ1-5; D: TRBD1; CDR3: CASSIQGGNQPQHF; DNA: TGCGCCAGCAGCATACAGGGGGGCAATCAGCCCCAGCATTTT
V: TRBV27; size: -; J: TRBJ2-7; D: -; CDR3: CASSLSGSHYEQYF; DNA: TGTGCCAGCAGTTTATCCGGTAGCCACTACGAGCAGTACTTC
V: TRBV12-5; size: few; J: TRBJ2-1; D: TRBD2; CDR3: CASGNLAGGLYNEQFF; DNA: TGTGCTAGTGGGAACCTAGCGGGAGGGCTTTACAATGAGCAGTTCTTC
V: TRBV27; size: few; J: TRBJ2-1; D: TRBD2; CDR3: CASSLFGDYPAWEQFF; DNA: TGTGCCAGCAGTTTGTTCGGGGACTACCCGGCATGGGAGCAGTTCTTC